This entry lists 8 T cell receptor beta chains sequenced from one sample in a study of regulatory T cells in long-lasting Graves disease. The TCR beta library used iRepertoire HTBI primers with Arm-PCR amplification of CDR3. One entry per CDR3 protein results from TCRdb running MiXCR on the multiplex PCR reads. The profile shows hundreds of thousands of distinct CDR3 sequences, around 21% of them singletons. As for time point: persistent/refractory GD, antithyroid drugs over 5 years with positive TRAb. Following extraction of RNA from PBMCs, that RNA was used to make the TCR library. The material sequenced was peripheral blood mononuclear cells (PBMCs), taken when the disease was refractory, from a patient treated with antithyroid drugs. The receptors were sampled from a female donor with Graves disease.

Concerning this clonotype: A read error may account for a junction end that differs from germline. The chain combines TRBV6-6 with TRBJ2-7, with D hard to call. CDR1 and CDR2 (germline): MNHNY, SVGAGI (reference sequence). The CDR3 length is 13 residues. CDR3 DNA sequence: TGTGCCAGCAGTTACTCGATAAGGGCCGAGGAGTACTTC. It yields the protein CASSYSIRAEEYF.

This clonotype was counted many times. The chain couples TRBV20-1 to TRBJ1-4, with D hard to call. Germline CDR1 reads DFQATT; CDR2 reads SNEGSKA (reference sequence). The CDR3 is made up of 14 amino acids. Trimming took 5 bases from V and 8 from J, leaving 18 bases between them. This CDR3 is CSAGRPTSGEKLFF. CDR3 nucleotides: TGCAGTGCTGGCCGCCCCACGAGTGGGGAAAAACTGTTTTTT.

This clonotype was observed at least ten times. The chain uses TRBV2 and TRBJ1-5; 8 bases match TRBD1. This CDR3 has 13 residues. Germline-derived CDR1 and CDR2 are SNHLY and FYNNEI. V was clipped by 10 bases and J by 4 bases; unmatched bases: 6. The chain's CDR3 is CATSGQVNQPQHF. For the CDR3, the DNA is TGTGCCACCTCGGGACAGGTTAATCAGCCCCAGCATTTT.

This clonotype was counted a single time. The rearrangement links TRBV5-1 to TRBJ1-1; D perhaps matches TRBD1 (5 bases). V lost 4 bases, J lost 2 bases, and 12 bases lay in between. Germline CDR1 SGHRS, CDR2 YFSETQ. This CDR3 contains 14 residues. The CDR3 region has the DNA TGCGCCAGCAGCGAAGGACATGGAAACACTGAAGCTTTCTTT. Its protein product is CASSEGHGNTEAFF. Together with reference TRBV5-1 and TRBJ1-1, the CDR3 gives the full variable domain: KAGVTQTPRYLIKTRGQQVTLSCSPISGHRSVSWYQQTPGQGLQFLFEYFSETQRNKGNFPGRFSGRQFSNSRSEMNVSTLELGDSALYLCASSEGHGNTEAFFGQGTRLTVV.

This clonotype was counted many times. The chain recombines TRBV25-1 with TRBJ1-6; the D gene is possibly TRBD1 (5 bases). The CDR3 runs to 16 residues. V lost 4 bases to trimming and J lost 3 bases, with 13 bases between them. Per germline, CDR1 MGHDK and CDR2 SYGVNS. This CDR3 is CASSAGRRFYNSPLHF. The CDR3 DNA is TGTGCCAGCAGTGCGGGACGCAGGTTCTATAATTCACCCCTCCACTTT. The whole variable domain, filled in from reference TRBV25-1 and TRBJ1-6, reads EADIYQTPRYLVIGTGKKITLECSQTMGHDKMYWYQQDPGMELHLIHYSYGVNSTEKGDLSSESTVSRIRTEHFPLTLESARPSHTSQYLCASSAGRRFYNSPLHFGNGTRLTVT.

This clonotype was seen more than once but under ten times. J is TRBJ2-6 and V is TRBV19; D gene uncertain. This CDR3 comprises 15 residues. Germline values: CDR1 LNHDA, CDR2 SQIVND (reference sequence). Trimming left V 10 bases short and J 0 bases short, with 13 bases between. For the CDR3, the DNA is TGTGCCACCCTCGGTGGGTCCTCTGGGGCCAACGTCCTGACTTTC. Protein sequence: CATLGGSSGANVLTF.

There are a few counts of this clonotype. The CDR3 DNA follows: TGTGCCAGCAGGACGACAGGGGCGCTCCCCTATGGCTACACCTTC. As protein: CASRTTGALPYGYTF. This chain joins TRBV6-1 and TRBJ1-2, with 8 bases identical to TRBD1. Trimming at V came to 6 bases and at J to 4 bases, leaving 10 bases not matched to a gene. From germline, CDR1 is MNHNS and CDR2 SASEGT. This CDR3 spans 15 amino acids.

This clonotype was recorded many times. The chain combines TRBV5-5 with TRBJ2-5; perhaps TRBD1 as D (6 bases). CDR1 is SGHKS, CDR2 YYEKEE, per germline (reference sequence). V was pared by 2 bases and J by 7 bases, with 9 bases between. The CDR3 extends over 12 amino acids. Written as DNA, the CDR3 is TGTGCCAGCAGCTTCGGACAGACGACCCAGTACTTC. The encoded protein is CASSFGQTTQYF.